The 28 T cell receptor beta chains listed next were all sequenced from one sample in a study of blood T cell repertoires in COVID-19. Assay: immunoSEQ multiplex PCR; the TCRdb copy retains only in-frame clones and omits some. The sample contains about 99,000 clones, roughly 82% of which appear only once. Sample: peripheral blood. Receptor source: a man aged 55 to 70 with acute or convalescent COVID-19.

The V and J genes are TRBV5-4 and TRBJ2-1, with 9 bases that match TRBD1. The CDR3 runs to 16 residues. J gave up 5 bases and V 0 bases, and 6 bases lay outside the gene matches. Looked up from germline, CDR1 is SGHNT and CDR2 is YYREEE (reference sequence). The CDR3 sequence is CASSLVPGQGNNEQFF. CDR3 sequence (DNA): TGTGCCAGCAGCTTGGTCCCGGGACAGGGCAACAATGAGCAGTTCTTC.

This chain joins TRBV6-5 and TRBJ1-3; no clear D gene. Germline loops: CDR1 MNHEY, CDR2 SVGAGI. V shed 8 bases and J shed 7 bases, with 9 bases lying between them. The CDR3 loop spans 11 amino acids. The CDR3 sequence is CASEAGNTIYF. Here the CDR3 DNA reads TGTGCCAGCGAAGCGGGCAACACCATATATTTT.

This clone is a singleton in its sample. The chain uses TRBV5-1 and TRBJ2-7, with 12 bases aligning to TRBD1. The CDR3 sequence is 17 residues long. V was pared by 4 bases and J by 3 bases, with 11 bases of the junction left unmatched. Germline lookup yields CDR1 SGHRS and CDR2 YFSETQ. The CDR3 bases are TGCGCCAGCAGCGGGATGGGACAGGGGGCCTCCTACTACGAGCAGTACTTC. Translated, it gives CASSGMGQGASYYEQYF.

CDR3 protein: CASSLGTSGRLQETQYF. CDR3 DNA: TGTGCCAGCAGCTTAGGGACTAGCGGGAGACTCCAAGAGACCCAGTACTTC. The chain links TRBV7-9 to TRBJ2-5; 13 bases are shared with TRBD2. Germline V gene sequence: CDR1 SEHNR, CDR2 FQNEAQ (reference sequence). The CDR3 contains 17 residues. With 1 base clipped from V and 1 base from J, the junction kept 3 bases outside the gene matches.

The V and J genes are TRBV19 and TRBJ2-5; 8 bases are a match to TRBD2. The V gene's germline CDR1 is LNHDA and CDR2 SQIVND (reference sequence). Trimming took 2 bases from V and 3 from J; bases not matched to a gene: 5. The CDR3 sequence is 15 residues long. CDR3 residues: CASSIRGLGEETQYF. In DNA form, the CDR3 reads TGTGCCAGTAGTATACGGGGACTAGGGGAAGAGACCCAGTACTTC.

J is TRBJ1-1 and V is TRBV15; D possibly corresponds to TRBD1 (5 bases). CDR3 length: 14 amino acids. Trimming stripped 3 bases from V and 0 bases from J, with 8 bases between. The germline gives CDR1 LNHNV, CDR2 YYDKDF (reference sequence). The CDR3 loop is CATSSLTVNTEAFF. CDR3 sequence (DNA): TGTGCCACCAGCAGCCTGACAGTGAACACTGAAGCTTTCTTT.

The V gene is TRBV24-1, the J gene TRBJ2-7; TRBD1 matches 8 bases. V shed 11 bases, J shed 2 bases, and the junction held 7 bases outside the gene matches. Germline assignment: CDR1 KGHDR and CDR2 SFDVKD. The CDR3 sequence is 13 residues long. CDR3 loop: CAIGQGATYEQYF. The DNA of the CDR3 is TGTGCCATCGGACAGGGAGCCACCTACGAGCAGTACTTC.

There are many counts of this clone. V is TRBV9 and J is TRBJ2-7; a possible D gene is TRBD2 (6 bases). The CDR3 spans 14 residues. The V gene's germline CDR1 is SGDLS and CDR2 YYNGEE. Trimming stripped 0 bases from V and 6 bases from J, with 13 bases between. Here the CDR3 DNA reads TGTGCCAGCAGCGTAGGTGAGGGAGGAGTCGAGCAGTACTTC. The encoded protein is CASSVGEGGVEQYF.

The chain carries TRBV24-1 and TRBJ2-3; D ambiguous. The CDR3 length is 16 residues. The V end was cut by 7 bases, the J end by 4 bases, with 20 bases between. Germline V gene lookup returns CDR1 KGHDR and CDR2 SFDVKD. The CDR3 sequence: CATSGPGEWRADTQYF. CDR3 bases: TGTGCCACCAGCGGCCCGGGTGAGTGGCGCGCAGATACGCAGTATTTT.

The chain employs TRBV7-9 and TRBJ2-2; TRBD2 aligns across 10 bases. V was clipped by 5 bases and J by 5 bases; unmatched bases: 5. CDR1 SEHNR and CDR2 FQNEAQ come from the germline V gene (reference sequence). The CDR3 sequence is 15 residues long. CDR3 sequence: CASSVGLASTGELFF. CDR3 coding DNA: TGTGCCAGCAGCGTGGGACTAGCGAGTACCGGGGAGCTGTTTTTT.

The chain combines TRBV11-2 with TRBJ2-3; 7 nucleotides agree with TRBD2. The V and J ends lost 6 bases and 2 bases, in that order; junction bases with no gene match: 14. The CDR3 length is 17 residues. Germline lookup yields CDR1 SGHAT and CDR2 FQNNGV. The CDR3 coding sequence is TGTGCCAGCAGTTTAACCTCTAATAGCGGGCTCACAGATACGCAGTATTTT. Residues: CASSLTSNSGLTDTQYF.

The J gene is TRBJ2-7, the V gene TRBV18, with 8 bases that match TRBD1. Per germline, CDR1 KGHSH and CDR2 LQKENI. V trimming: 2 bases; J trimming: 3 bases; junction bases outside the gene matches: 9. The CDR3 spans 16 residues. In DNA form, the CDR3 reads TGTGCCAGCTCACCAGTCGACGGACAGGGAGGCTACGAGCAGTACTTC. Protein sequence: CASSPVDGQGGYEQYF.

The chain couples TRBV11-3 to TRBJ1-1, with 8 bases aligning to TRBD1. J was trimmed by 0 bases and V by 5 bases; bases with no gene match: 17. Germline values: CDR1 SGHNT, CDR2 YENEEA. There are 19 residues in the CDR3. Here the CDR3 reads CASSPSPSGTGDMNTEAFF. DNA of the CDR3: TGTGCCAGCAGCCCATCACCATCCGGGACAGGTGATATGAACACTGAAGCTTTCTTT.

The chain employs TRBV6-2 or TRBV6-3 and TRBJ2-5; 10 nucleotides agree with TRBD2. CDR3 size: 16 residues. In germline, CDR1 is MNHEY, CDR2 SVGEGT. The junction had 8 bases not matched to a gene; V was cut back by 2 bases and J by 5 bases. The CDR3 reads CASSYNSGGPVETQYF. CDR3 bases: TGTGCCAGCAGTTACAATAGCGGGGGGCCCGTCGAGACCCAGTACTTC.

This sequence joins TRBV5-1 and TRBJ1-4, with TRBD1 identical over 8 bases. Unmatched junction bases numbered 9, after V lost 4 bases and J lost 10 bases. The germline CDR1 and CDR2 sequences are SGHRS and YFSETQ. The CDR3 sequence is 14 residues long. CDR3 nucleotides: TGCGCCAGCAGCCCGGGACAGGTCGGGGGAAAACTGTTTTTT. Translated, it gives CASSPGQVGGKLFF.

V is TRBV9 and J is TRBJ2-4; tentatively, D is TRBD1 (6 bases). The CDR3 contains 17 residues. The V end lost 4 bases, the J end lost 3 bases, and 20 bases lay between the germline ends. Germline loops: CDR1 SGDLS, CDR2 YYNGEE. CDR3 loop: CASSPRGGGWVKNIQYF. CDR3 sequence (DNA): TGTGCCAGCAGCCCCCGTGGGGGCGGGTGGGTCAAAAACATTCAGTACTTC.

The count of this clone is one. The CDR3 spells CASSPLGGQVTDTQYF. CDR3 coding DNA: TGTGCCAGCAGCCCCCTGGGGGGGCAGGTCACAGATACGCAGTATTTT. V and J are TRBV7-3 and TRBJ2-3; D might be TRBD2 (7 bases). V was pared by 5 bases and J by 2 bases, with 17 bases between. CDR1 SGHTA and CDR2 FQGTGA come from the germline V gene. CDR3 length equals 16 residues.

This clone has just a few counts. J is TRBJ2-3 and V is TRBV27; TRBD2 agrees at 9 bases. CDR1 is MNHEY and CDR2 is SMNVEV in the germline V gene (reference sequence). The trim removed 1 base at V and 2 bases at J, leaving 7 bases unmatched. The CDR3 is 17 amino acids. CDR3 amino acids: CASSLFGTSRFTDTQYF. The CDR3 nucleotides are TGTGCCAGCAGTTTATTCGGGACTAGCAGGTTCACAGATACGCAGTATTTT.

This clone was found once. The chain recombines TRBV3-1 (or the pseudogene TRBV3-2) with TRBJ2-1; 11 bases are shared with TRBD2. V was pared by 1 base and J by 9 bases, with 11 bases of the junction left unmatched. Germline V gene sequence: CDR1 LGHDT, CDR2 YNNKEL (reference sequence). The CDR3 contains 17 residues. The chain's CDR3 is CASSQVRIAGGRSEQFF. CDR3 nucleotides: TGTGCCAGCAGCCAAGTACGGATAGCGGGGGGGCGGAGTGAGCAGTTCTTC.

The count of this clone is one. The rearrangement uses TRBV4-3 and TRBJ1-3; no firm D call. The germline V and J ends were trimmed by 3 bases and 0 bases, with 9 bases remaining between them. CDR1 and CDR2 (germline): LGHNA, YSLEER. CDR3 length: 15 amino acids. Here the CDR3 DNA reads TGCGCCAGCAGCCAGACACCCAGCTCTGGAAACACCATATATTTT. This encodes CASSQTPSSGNTIYF.

The chain employs TRBV25-1 and TRBJ2-2, with a possible D match to TRBD1 (5 bases). Germline assignment: CDR1 MGHDK and CDR2 SYGVNS. V lost 6 bases and J lost 0, with 11 bases in between. This CDR3 has 15 residues. The CDR3 region is CASRDETANTGELFF. CDR3 bases: TGTGCCAGCAGAGATGAGACAGCGAACACCGGGGAGCTGTTTTTT.

This chain joins TRBV28 and TRBJ2-4, with TRBD1 matching over 11 bases. Germline V gene sequence: CDR1 MDHEN, CDR2 SYDVKM. CDR3 size: 16 residues. The V segment lost 8 bases and the J segment 5 bases; nucleotides outside the gene matches: 11. This chain's CDR3 is CASCPDRGLEENIQYF. DNA for the CDR3: TGTGCCAGCTGTCCGGACAGGGGGCTTGAAGAAAACATTCAGTACTTC.

This sequence joins TRBV28 and TRBJ1-2; D uncertain. The V gene lost 5 bases and the J gene lost 13 bases, with 17 bases spanning the gap. From germline, CDR1 is MDHEN and CDR2 SYDVKM. The CDR3 spans 12 residues. The CDR3 region is CASSPTIGGCTF. The DNA of the CDR3 is TGTGCCAGCAGTCCCACAATCGGAGGGTGCACCTTC.

V and J are TRBV19 and TRBJ2-7; D is perhaps TRBD1 (5 bases). The germline V and J ends were trimmed by 1 base and 2 bases, with 12 bases remaining between them. This CDR3 has 15 amino acids. Germline V gene data show CDR1 as LNHDA and CDR2 as SQIVND (reference sequence). CDR3 coding DNA: TGTGCCAGTAGTATAGGCCCCACAGGCCCCTACGAGCAGTACTTC. This encodes CASSIGPTGPYEQYF.

V and J are TRBV7-9 and TRBJ1-1, with 10 bases aligning to TRBD1. The germline V gene has CDR1 SEHNR and CDR2 FQNEAQ (reference sequence). J lost 0 bases, V lost 5 bases, and 3 bases had no gene match. There are 15 residues in the CDR3. Here the CDR3 reads CASSPGTGVNTEAFF. In DNA, the CDR3 is TGTGCCAGCAGCCCAGGGACAGGGGTGAACACTGAAGCTTTCTTT.

The chain links TRBV14 to TRBJ1-1, with TRBD1 matching 7 bases. Germline V gene data show CDR1 as SGHDN and CDR2 as FVKESK. The CDR3 has 14 residues. V trimming: 4 bases; J trimming: 4 bases; junction bases outside the gene matches: 6. The CDR3 bases are TGTGCCAGCAGCCGCGGACAGGTGGGCACTGAAGCTTTCTTT. Protein sequence: CASSRGQVGTEAFF.

This sequence joins TRBV6-5 and TRBJ2-7, with 10 bases fitting TRBD2. CDR1 and CDR2 from the germline V gene are MNHEY and SVGAGI. Germline trimming cut 7 bases from V and 2 bases from J; bases unmatched to any gene: 5. The CDR3 length is 14 residues. The DNA for the CDR3 is TGTGCCAGCAAGCCTAGCGGGGGAACCTACGAGCAGTACTTC. Residues: CASKPSGGTYEQYF.

V and J are TRBV3-1 (or the pseudogene TRBV3-2) and TRBJ1-5; tentative D call: TRBD1 (6 bases). The ends were cut back, 4 bases at V and 4 bases at J, with 14 bases in the middle. CDR1 and CDR2 from the germline V gene are LGHDT and YNNKEL (reference sequence). The CDR3 totals 15 residues. This CDR3 is CASSLTDSPNQPQHF. The CDR3 nucleotides are TGTGCCAGCAGCCTTACGGACAGTCCTAATCAGCCCCAGCATTTT.